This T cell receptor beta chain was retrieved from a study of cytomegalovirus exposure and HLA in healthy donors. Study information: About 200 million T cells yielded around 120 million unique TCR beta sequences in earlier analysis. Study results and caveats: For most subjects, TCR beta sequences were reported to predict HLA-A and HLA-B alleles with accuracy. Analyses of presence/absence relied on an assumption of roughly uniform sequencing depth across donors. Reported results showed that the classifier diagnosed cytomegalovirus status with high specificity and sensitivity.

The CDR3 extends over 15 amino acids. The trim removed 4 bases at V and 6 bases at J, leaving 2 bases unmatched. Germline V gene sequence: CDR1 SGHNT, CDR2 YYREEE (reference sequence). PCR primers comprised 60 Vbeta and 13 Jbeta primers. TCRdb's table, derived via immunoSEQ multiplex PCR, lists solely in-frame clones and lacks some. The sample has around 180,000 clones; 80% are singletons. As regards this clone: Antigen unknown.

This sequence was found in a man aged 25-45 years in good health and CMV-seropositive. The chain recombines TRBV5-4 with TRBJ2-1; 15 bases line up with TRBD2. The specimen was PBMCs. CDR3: CASSPGLAGGNEQFF. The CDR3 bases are TGTGCCAGCAGCCCGGGACTAGCGGGAGGCAATGAGCAGTTCTTC. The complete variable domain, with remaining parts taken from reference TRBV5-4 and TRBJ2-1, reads ETGVTQSPTHLIKTRGQQVTLRCSSQSGHNTVSWYQQALGQGPQFIFQYYREEENGRGNFPPRFSGLQFPNYSSELNVNALELDDSALYLCASSPGLAGGNEQFFGPGTRLTVL.